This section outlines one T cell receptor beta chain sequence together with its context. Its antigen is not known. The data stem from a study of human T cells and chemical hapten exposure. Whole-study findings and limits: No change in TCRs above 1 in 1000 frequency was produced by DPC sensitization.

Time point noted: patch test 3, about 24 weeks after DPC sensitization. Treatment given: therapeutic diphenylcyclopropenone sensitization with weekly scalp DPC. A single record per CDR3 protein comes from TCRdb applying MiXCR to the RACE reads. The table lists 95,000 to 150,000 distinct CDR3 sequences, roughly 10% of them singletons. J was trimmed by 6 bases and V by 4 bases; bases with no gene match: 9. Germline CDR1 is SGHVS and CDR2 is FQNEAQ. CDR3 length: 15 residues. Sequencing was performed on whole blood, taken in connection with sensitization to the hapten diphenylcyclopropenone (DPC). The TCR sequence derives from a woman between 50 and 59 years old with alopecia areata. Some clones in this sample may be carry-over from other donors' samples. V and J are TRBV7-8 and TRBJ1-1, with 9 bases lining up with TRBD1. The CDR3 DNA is TGTGCCAGCAGCTCCCGGACAGGGGTCGTCCCTGAAGCTTTCTTT. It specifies CASSSRTGVVPEAFF.